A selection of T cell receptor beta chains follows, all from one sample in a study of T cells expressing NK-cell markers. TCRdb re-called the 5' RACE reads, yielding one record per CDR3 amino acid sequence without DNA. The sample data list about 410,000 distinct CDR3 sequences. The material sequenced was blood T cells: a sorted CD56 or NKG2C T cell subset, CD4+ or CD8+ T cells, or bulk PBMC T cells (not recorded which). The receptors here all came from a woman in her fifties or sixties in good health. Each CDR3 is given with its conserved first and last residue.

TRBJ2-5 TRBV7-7 CASSFRRNQETQYF
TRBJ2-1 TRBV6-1 CATGDRGGNEQFF
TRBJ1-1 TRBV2 CATLGNMNTEAFF
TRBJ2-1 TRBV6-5 CASRGVGLKQFF
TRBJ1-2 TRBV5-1 CASSSKTGSKAGYTF
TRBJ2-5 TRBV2 CASSDSRETQYF
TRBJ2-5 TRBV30 CAWSLGGGSMYQETQYF
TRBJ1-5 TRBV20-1 CSASRGARQPQHF
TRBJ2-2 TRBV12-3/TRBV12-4 CASSFPDIANTGELFF
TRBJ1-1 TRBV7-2 CASSLAQVGGNTEAFF
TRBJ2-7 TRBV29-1 CSAQGTSGSRYEQYF
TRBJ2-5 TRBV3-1 CASSQARGQQGTQYF
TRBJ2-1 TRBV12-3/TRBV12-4 CASSLGWVNEQFF
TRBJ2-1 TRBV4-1 CASSQVTSGRALYEQFF
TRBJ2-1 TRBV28 CASSLRQGSYNEQFF
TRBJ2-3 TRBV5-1 CASSLGAGLLVLTDTQYF
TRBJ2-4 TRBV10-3 CAISERGSGNIQYF
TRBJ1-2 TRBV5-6 CASSPTGQGAFGYTF
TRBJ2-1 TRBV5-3 CARSLRTSGISGHEQFF
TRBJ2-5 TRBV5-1 CASSQEGALKTQYF
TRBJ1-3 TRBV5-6 CASSLTGTAGNTIYF
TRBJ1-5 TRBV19 CASSTQWGLNQPQHF
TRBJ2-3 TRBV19 CASSTVAGGLSDTQYF
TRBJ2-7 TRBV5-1 CASKGTSGRYEQYF
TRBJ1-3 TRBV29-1 CSVAVSSGNTIYF
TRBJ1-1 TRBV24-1 CATSDTKNTEAFF
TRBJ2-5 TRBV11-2 CASSLGLGGGSETQYF
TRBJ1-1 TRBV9 CASSVDEGGAEAFF
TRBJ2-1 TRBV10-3 CAISDLSDGKEQFF
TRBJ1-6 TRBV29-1 CSAGHGGNSPLHF
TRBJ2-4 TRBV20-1 CSARGTSGRADIQYF
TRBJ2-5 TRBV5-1 CASSLGQETQYF
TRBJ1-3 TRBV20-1 CSASRGSGNTIYF
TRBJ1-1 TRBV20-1 CSAKRGISTEAFF
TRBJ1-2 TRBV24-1 CATSPDPGRNLGGYTF
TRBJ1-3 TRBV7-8 CASSLPLGGTGNTIYF
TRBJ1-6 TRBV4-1 CASSQGPFSSYNSPLHF
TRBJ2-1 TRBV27 CATHGTSGRRGEQFF
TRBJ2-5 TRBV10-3 CATDRGPSETQYF
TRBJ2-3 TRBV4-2 CASSHPRAGGPADTQYF
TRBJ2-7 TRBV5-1 CASSGGNTSSYEQYF
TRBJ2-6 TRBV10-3 CAISESSGGKGANVLTF
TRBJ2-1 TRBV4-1 CASSAGLLNEQFF